Listed below are T cell receptor beta chains from one sample, sequenced in a study of cytomegalovirus exposure and HLA in healthy donors. Only in-frame clones appear in the TCRdb table, and some are missing; sequencing was by immunoSEQ multiplex PCR. The data show 40,000 to 55,000 clones, 93% seen once. Specimen: PBMCs. The receptors derive from a woman aged 18 to 35 in good health and CMV-seronegative. Both conserved end residues are part of each CDR3. Fields, in order: clone size, J gene, V gene, D gene, CDR3 protein, CDR3 DNA. D genes are given only for firm matches. The size of a clone is reported for some rows only, either as once, few or many, or as a class for expanded clones.

>-|TRBJ1-1|TRBV2|-
CASSEATGLLGEAFF
TGTGCCAGCAGTGAGGCGACAGGCCTACTCGGTGAAGCTTTCTTT
>-|TRBJ1-3|TRBV9|-
CASSVGRGTRNTIYF
TGTGCCAGCAGCGTAGGTAGGGGGACGCGAAACACCATATATTTT
>-|TRBJ1-2|TRBV2|TRBD1
CASSGFAPRGQGATSYTF
TGTGCCAGCAGCGGCTTTGCTCCGCGAGGACAGGGGGCCACCAGCTACACCTTC
>-|TRBJ2-7|TRBV2|TRBD2
CASSTPGLAGGNYEQYF
TGTGCCAGCAGTACCCCGGGACTAGCGGGGGGTAACTACGAGCAGTACTTC
>-|TRBJ1-1|TRBV10-1|TRBD1
CASSESGQATGAFF
TGCGCCAGCAGTGAGTCTGGACAGGCGACTGGAGCTTTCTTT
>-|TRBJ2-5|TRBV20-1|-
CSGGQEETQYF
TGCAGTGGTGGGCAGGAAGAGACCCAGTACTTC
>-|TRBJ2-6|TRBV18|-
CASSIGSGANVLTF
TGTGCCAGCTCAATCGGCTCTGGGGCCAACGTCCTGACTTTC
>once|TRBJ2-2|TRBV28|-
CASSFPANTGELFF
TGTGCCAGCAGTTTCCCCGCGAACACCGGGGAGCTGTTTTTT
>-|TRBJ2-7|TRBV4-2|-
CASSPGAGYEQYF
TGTGCCAGCAGCCCCGGCGCGGGATACGAGCAGTACTTC
>-|TRBJ1-1|TRBV7-2|-
CASSVQWNTEAFF
TGTGCCAGCAGCGTCCAGTGGAACACTGAAGCTTTCTTT
>-|TRBJ2-7|TRBV9|-
CASSGPGHLYEQYF
TGTGCCAGCAGCGGCCCGGGACACCTCTACGAGCAGTACTTC
>-|TRBJ2-7|TRBV18|-
CASSPPGFPYEQYF
TGTGCCAGCTCACCCCCAGGGTTTCCGTACGAGCAGTACTTC
>once|TRBJ2-5|TRBV9|-
CASSVYGGRGETQYF
TGTGCCAGCAGCGTATACGGGGGGCGGGGAGAGACCCAGTACTTC
>-|TRBJ2-5|TRBV29-1|-
CSVGLGGGETQYF
TGCAGCGTTGGACTAGGAGGAGGGGAGACCCAGTACTTC
>-|TRBJ2-3|TRBV27|-
CASQTGFTDTQYF
TGTGCCAGCCAAACAGGGTTCACAGATACGCAGTATTTT
>-|TRBJ1-5|TRBV19|TRBD1
CASSGQGGGNQPQHF
TGTGCCAGTAGTGGACAGGGGGGCGGCAATCAGCCCCAGCATTTT
>-|TRBJ2-3|TRBV30|-
CAWTPPLATDTQYF
TGTGCCTGGACCCCCCCACTAGCCACAGATACGCAGTATTTT
>-|TRBJ2-5|TRBV6-6|-
CASNSDYKETQYF
TGTGCCAGCAATTCGGACTATAAAGAGACCCAGTACTTC
>-|TRBJ2-2|TRBV28|TRBD1
CASLDWDRGNTGELFF
TGTGCCAGCCTTGATTGGGACAGGGGGAACACCGGGGAGCTGTTTTTT
>-|TRBJ2-5|TRBV4-2|TRBD2
CASSRHAGGPETQYF
TGTGCCAGCTCCCGGCATGCGGGGGGGCCAGAGACCCAGTACTTC
>-|TRBJ2-5|TRBV9|TRBD2
CASSSPIGGVKETQYF
TGTGCCAGCAGCTCCCCTATCGGGGGGGTGAAAGAGACCCAGTACTTC
>-|TRBJ1-2|TRBV29-1|-
CSVVTLQGYGYTF
TGCAGCGTTGTAACCCTTCAGGGGTATGGCTACACCTTC
>-|TRBJ2-7|TRBV30|-
CALHHSYEQYF
TGTGCCTTACACCACTCCTACGAGCAGTACTTC
>-|TRBJ1-1|TRBV14|-
CASRQEGMNTEAFF
TGTGCCAGCAGGCAGGAGGGTATGAACACTGAAGCTTTCTTT
>-|TRBJ2-5|TRBV4-1|-
CASSQRETQYF
TGCGCCAGCAGCCAGCGTGAGACCCAGTACTTC
>-|TRBJ2-4|TRBV29-1|TRBD1
CSVSGTGQNIQYF
TGCAGCGTTAGCGGGACAGGGCAAAACATTCAGTACTTC
>-|TRBJ1-1|TRBV11-2|-
CASSARGNTEAFF
TGTGCCAGCAGCGCGCGGGGGAACACTGAAGCTTTCTTT
>-|TRBJ2-5|TRBV9|TRBD2
CASSPTPRGGLETQYF
TGTGCCAGCAGCCCCACCCCCCGGGGGGGCCTGGAGACCCAGTACTTC
>-|TRBJ2-2|TRBV2|-
CASSYISTGELFF
TGTGCCAGCAGCTATATAAGTACCGGGGAGCTGTTTTTT
>-|TRBJ2-1|TRBV15|TRBD1
CATGSGGGQGYYNEQFF
TGTGCCACCGGATCAGGAGGGGGACAGGGGTATTACAATGAGCAGTTCTTC
>-|TRBJ2-1|TRBV18|-
CASSSLDRTYNEQFF
TGTGCCAGCTCATCCCTAGATCGAACCTACAATGAGCAGTTCTTC
>-|TRBJ2-5|TRBV19|-
CASSTTRGEETQYF
TGTGCCAGTAGTACGACAAGGGGTGAAGAGACCCAGTACTTC
>-|TRBJ1-1|TRBV15|-
CATSRDGWGVMNTEAFF
TGTGCCACCAGCAGAGATGGTTGGGGAGTAATGAACACTGAAGCTTTCTTT
>-|TRBJ1-1|TRBV18|-
CASSPDRKNTEAFF
TGTGCCAGCTCACCAGACAGAAAAAACACTGAAGCTTTCTTT
>-|TRBJ2-2|TRBV6-1|TRBD2
CASSEQRGSNGELFF
TGTGCCAGCAGTGAGCAGCGGGGATCGAACGGGGAGCTGTTTTTT